A single sample is the source of the 15 T cell receptor beta chains below, sequenced in a study of shared clonotypes between healthy human individuals. Method: immunoSEQ multiplex PCR; TCRdb's copy keeps in-frame clones and lacks some. The table has approximately 2,000,000 clones, 80% to 95% seen once; the top ten hold more than 1.5%. The naive CD8 population came from CD45RO-negative cells selected for CCR7, without terminally differentiated effector memory CD45RA+ cells. The sample comprised naive CD8+ T cells from PBMCs. All receptors derive from a man aged 18 to 30 in good health. Some clones in this sample may be carry-over from other donors' samples.

This clone was seen just once. This chain links TRBV6-4 with TRBJ2-2; no clear D. Germline V gives CDR1 MRHNA, CDR2 SNTAGT. V lost 0 bases and J lost 4, with 6 bases in between. The CDR3 length is 14 residues. The CDR3 spells CASSDSQSTGELFF. DNA of the CDR3: TGTGCCAGCAGTGACTCGCAGAGCACCGGGGAGCTGTTTTTT.

A few counts support this clone. This chain's CDR3 is CAWSVDSNQPQHF. DNA of the CDR3: TGTGCCTGGAGTGTTGATAGCAATCAGCCCCAGCATTTT. The V call is TRBV30, the J call TRBJ1-5; no firm D call. Germline values: CDR1 GTSNPN, CDR2 SVGIG (reference sequence). Trimming shortened V by 0 bases and J by 0 bases, and 3 bases separated the two germline ends. This CDR3 is built from 13 residues.

On this clone: Other nucleotide sequences from this sample produce the same CDR3. V usage is TRBV27 and J usage is TRBJ1-2; 8 bases are a match to TRBD1. Germline V gene lookup returns CDR1 MNHEY and CDR2 SMNVEV (reference sequence). The CDR3 is made up of 13 amino acids. With V trimmed by 4 bases and J by 3 bases, 1 base remained unmatched. This chain's CDR3 is CASSSDRDYGYTF. The CDR3 region has the DNA TGTGCCAGCAGTTCGGACAGGGACTATGGCTACACCTTC.

This chain connects TRBV27 to TRBJ2-1; no clear D gene. Germline loops: CDR1 MNHEY, CDR2 SMNVEV (reference sequence). This CDR3 is 13 amino acids long. Trimming took off 6 bases at V and 5 bases at J, with 11 bases between the two ends. CDR3 amino acids: CASRGWFNNEQFF. CDR3 nucleotides: TGTGCCAGCAGAGGCTGGTTCAACAATGAGCAGTTCTTC.

V gene TRBV5-6 combines with J gene TRBJ2-7; no clear D gene. Germline V gene lookup returns CDR1 SGHDT and CDR2 YYEEEE. V was pared by 0 bases and J by 2 bases, with 9 bases between. This CDR3 is 14 amino acids long. The CDR3 nucleotides read TGTGCCAGCAGCTTGGTCGGGCCAGCCTACGAGCAGTACTTC. Translation: CASSLVGPAYEQYF.

As to this clone: Other DNA sequences in the same sample also yield this CDR3. The chain carries TRBV9 and TRBJ1-5; no clear D. Germline V gene lookup returns CDR1 SGDLS and CDR2 YYNGEE. Deletions cut 4 bases from V and 0 bases from J, with 8 bases between. CDR3 length: 14 amino acids. The CDR3 nucleotides are TGTGCCAGCAGCCCCCGGGGTAGCAATCAGCCCCAGCATTTT. Its translation: CASSPRGSNQPQHF.

The chain joins TRBV7-6 to TRBJ2-7, with 7 bases aligning to TRBD1. The germline gives CDR1 SGHVS, CDR2 FNYEAQ. V gave up 2 bases and J gave up 2 bases; unmatched junction bases: 6. The CDR3 extends over 15 amino acids. Here the CDR3 reads CASSLKGDSAYEQYF. In DNA form, the CDR3 reads TGTGCCAGCAGCTTAAAAGGGGACAGCGCCTACGAGCAGTACTTC.

This sequence joins TRBV7-9 and TRBJ2-1; D perhaps matches TRBD2 (6 bases). With 2 bases removed from V and 6 bases from J, the gap between germline ends came to 14 bases. Looked up from germline, CDR1 is SEHNR and CDR2 is FQNEAQ (reference sequence). This CDR3 region has 15 residues. In DNA, the CDR3 is TGTGCCAGCAGCTTATTTTCGGGAGCGGGCAATGAGCAGTTCTTC. Protein sequence: CASSLFSGAGNEQFF.

This chain links TRBV4-3 with TRBJ2-3, with 9 bases identical to TRBD1. V gave up 1 base and J gave up 6 bases; unmatched junction bases: 5. The CDR3 length is 15 residues. Germline V gene data show CDR1 as LGHNA and CDR2 as YSLEER. The CDR3 DNA reads as TGCGCCAGCAGCCAAGGGACAGGGGTGAGGGATACGCAGTATTTT. This encodes CASSQGTGVRDTQYF.

This rearrangement joins TRBV7-9 to TRBJ2-2, with TRBD2 matching over 10 bases. Losses at the gene ends were 6 bases for V and 5 bases for J; bases not matched to a gene: 6. The CDR3 totals 15 residues. Germline V gene lookup returns CDR1 SEHNR and CDR2 FQNEAQ (reference sequence). The DNA of the CDR3 is TGTGCCAGCAGGTCTCTAGCGGGAGTAACCGGGGAGCTGTTTTTT. Translated, it gives CASRSLAGVTGELFF.

The chain uses TRBV7-9 and TRBJ2-5; 9 bases match TRBD2. Germline CDR1 reads SEHNR; CDR2 reads FQNEAQ (reference sequence). This CDR3 region has 15 residues. Unmatched junction bases numbered 5, after V lost 6 bases and J lost 0 bases. The CDR3 sequence: CASSLSGRYQETQYF. The CDR3, as DNA: TGTGCCAGCAGTTTGAGCGGGAGGTACCAAGAGACCCAGTACTTC.

This clone was picked up one time. CDR3 sequence: CASRPGPSPRNEQFF. CDR3 sequence (DNA): TGTGCCAGCAGACCCGGACCGAGCCCCCGCAATGAGCAGTTCTTC. The chain recombines TRBV6-1 with TRBJ2-1; D not resolved. Germline CDR1 and CDR2: MNHNS and SASEGT. The CDR3 loop spans 15 amino acids. V lost 6 bases to trimming and J lost 6 bases, with 18 bases between them.

V gene TRBV5-5 combines with J gene TRBJ1-1, with D perhaps matching TRBD1 (6 bases). The V end lost 6 bases, the J end lost 5 bases, and 14 bases lay between the germline ends. The CDR3 runs 13 residues. Per the germline V gene, CDR1 is SGHKS and CDR2 is YYEKEE (reference sequence). The CDR3 loop is CASNTPGVTEAFF. In nucleotides, the CDR3 is TGTGCCAGCAACACCCCAGGGGTTACTGAAGCTTTCTTT.

Points on this clone: The same CDR3 also results from other DNA sequences found in this sample. The chain's CDR3 is CASSQDRGLAYEQYF. Written as DNA, the CDR3 is TGTGCCAGCAGCCAAGATCGGGGACTTGCCTACGAGCAGTACTTC. The J gene is TRBJ2-7, the V gene TRBV4-2; D might be TRBD2 (6 bases). Germline CDR1 is LGHNA and CDR2 is YNFKEQ. The CDR3 extends over 15 amino acids. Trimming took 0 bases from V and 2 from J, leaving 11 bases between them.

The chain employs TRBV6-6 and TRBJ1-2, with D tentatively TRBD1 (6 bases). Trimming stripped 1 base from V and 6 bases from J, with 12 bases between. Germline V gene data show CDR1 as MNHNY and CDR2 as SVGAGI (reference sequence). The CDR3 is 14 residues long. This CDR3 reads CASSYLGAVDGYTF. CDR3 bases: TGTGCCAGCAGTTACTTGGGGGCAGTAGATGGCTACACCTTC.